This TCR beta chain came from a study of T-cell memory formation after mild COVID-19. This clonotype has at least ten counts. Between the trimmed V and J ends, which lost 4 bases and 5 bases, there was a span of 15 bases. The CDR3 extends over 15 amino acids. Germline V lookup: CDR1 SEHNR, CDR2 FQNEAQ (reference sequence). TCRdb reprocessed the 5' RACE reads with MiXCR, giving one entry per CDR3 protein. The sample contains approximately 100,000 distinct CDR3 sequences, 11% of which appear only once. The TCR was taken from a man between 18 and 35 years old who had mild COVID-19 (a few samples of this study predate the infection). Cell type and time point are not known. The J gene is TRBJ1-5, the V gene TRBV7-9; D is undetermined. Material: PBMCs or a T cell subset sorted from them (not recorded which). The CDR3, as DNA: TGTGCCAGCAGCTATTCAACGGATGGCGATCAGCCCCAGCATTTT. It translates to CASSYSTDGDQPQHF.